This TCR beta chain is drawn from a study of molecular identifiers for immune sequencing clone quantification. This clonotype has just a few counts. The CDR3 runs to 12 residues. TCRdb ran MiXCR on the PCR reads and lists one entry per CDR3 protein. The sample records hundreds of thousands of distinct CDR3 sequences, about 25% being singletons. Specimen: naive CD8+ T cells from blood, with Jurkat cell RNA spiked in. Sample subset: FACS-sorted CD8+CD4-CCR7+CD45RA+ naive T cells. The sequence derives from a human donor in good health. Some libraries in this study had Jurkat cell RNA spiked in. The chain couples TRBV12-1 to TRBJ2-7. TRBV12-1 constitutes a pseudogene. CDR3 DNA: TGTGCCAGCACCACGGTCCAAAGAGAGCAGTACTTC. The encoded protein is CASTTVQREQYF.